The rows below give T cell receptor beta chains drawn from one sample of a study of T-cell reconstitution after alpha-beta-depleted transplantation in children. One entry per CDR3 protein results from TCRdb running MiXCR on the PCR reads. This repertoire shows about 460,000 distinct CDR3 sequences, about 10% found once; its top ten account for less than 15%. Sample: PBMCs, mostly from graft donor cells, taken 180 days after TCRalphabeta/CD19-depleted stem cell transplant. The receptors were gathered from a female patient younger than 10 who had a stem cell transplant for aplastic anemia, so the T cells may come from the graft donor. The CDR3 runs from the conserved cysteine through the conserved F or W. The D gene is left open where the match is weak. Clone size, where shown, is once, few, many, or a class for clones that have expanded.

>.|.|TRBJ2-7|TRBV7-6
CASSLADAYEQYF
TGTGCCAGCAGCTTAGCGGATGCCTACGAGCAGTACTTC
>.|few|TRBJ1-2|TRBV15
CATSREGGSGGYTF
TGTGCCACCAGCAGAGAAGGTGGTTCGGGCGGCTACACCTTC
>.|few|TRBJ1-6|TRBV4-3
CASSTRLGSPLHF
TGCGCCAGCAGCACAAGGCTTGGCTCACCCCTCCACTTT
>.|.|TRBJ1-5|TRBV11-2
CASSLRLGGRPQHF
TGTGCCAGCAGCTTAAGGCTAGGCGGGCGGCCCCAGCATTTT
>.|few|TRBJ2-7|TRBV5-1
CASSLEPVGYEQYF
TGCGCCAGCAGCTTGGAGCCTGTAGGCTACGAGCAGTACTTC
>.|few|TRBJ1-4|TRBV12-3/TRBV12-4
CASRLGTHEKLFF
TGTGCCAGCCGGCTAGGGACGCATGAAAAACTGTTTTTT
>TRBD1|.|TRBJ1-5|TRBV19
CASSPRDRGVAPLINQPQHF
TGTGCCAGTAGTCCTCGGGACAGGGGAGTCGCTCCCCTTATCAATCAGCCCCAGCATTTT
>TRBD2|.|TRBJ2-1|TRBV12-3/TRBV12-4
CASSFLSSGSRNEQFF
TGTGCCAGCAGTTTTTTATCGAGCGGGAGTCGCAATGAGCAGTTCTTC
>.|few|TRBJ2-1|TRBV20-1
CSGDGGSYNEQFF
TGCAGTGGAGACGGAGGTTCCTACAATGAGCAGTTCTTC
>TRBD2|.|TRBJ2-3|TRBV12-3/TRBV12-4
CASSRRLAGHTDTQYF
TGTGCCAGCAGCCGAAGACTAGCGGGACACACAGATACGCAGTATTTT
>.|.|TRBJ2-5|TRBV4-2
CASSQPGDFKETQYF
TGTGCCAGCAGCCAACCCGGAGACTTTAAAGAGACCCAGTACTTC
>.|few|TRBJ2-4|TRBV20-1
CSASFQYF
TGCAGTGCTAGTTTTCAGTACTTC
>.|few|TRBJ1-1|TRBV28
CASSFVGGEAFF
TGTGCCAGCAGTTTCGTCGGCGGTGAAGCTTTCTTT
>.|many|TRBJ2-2|TRBV21-1
CASSTERGTGELFF
TGTGCCAGCAGCACAGAACGGGGTACCGGGGAGCTGTTTTTT
>.|.|TRBJ2-3|TRBV28
CASSHTPTDTQYF
TGTGCCAGCAGTCACACCCCCACAGATACGCAGTATTTT
>TRBD1|.|TRBJ1-5|TRBV7-2
CASSLGGGESQPQHF
TGTGCCAGCAGCTTAGGAGGGGGCGAGAGTCAGCCCCAGCATTTT
>TRBD2|.|TRBJ2-1|TRBV25-1
CASSDPYLAGVGNEQFF
TGTGCCAGCAGTGACCCCTATCTAGCGGGAGTTGGTAATGAGCAGTTCTTC
>.|.|TRBJ2-1|TRBV20-1
CSARGELPRSSYNEQFF
TGCAGTGCTAGAGGGGAGCTCCCCCGAAGCTCCTACAATGAGCAGTTCTTC
>TRBD2|many|TRBJ2-2|TRBV7-2
CASSLAGVGTGELFF
TGCGCCAGCAGCTTAGCGGGAGTTGGCACCGGGGAGCTGTTTTTT
>.|few|TRBJ1-1|TRBV6-2/TRBV6-3
CASRHPDRFVENTEAFF
TGTGCCAGCAGGCACCCGGACAGATTCGTGGAGAACACTGAAGCTTTCTTT
>.|.|TRBJ2-7|TRBV29-1
CSVEGVWGLGESSYEQYF
TGCAGCGTTGAAGGCGTTTGGGGGTTGGGGGAAAGCTCCTACGAGCAGTACTTC
>.|.|TRBJ2-2|TRBV4-3
CASSPAGGLSGELFF
TGCGCCAGCAGCCCCGCCGGAGGTCTGTCCGGGGAGCTGTTTTTT
>.|few|TRBJ1-3|TRBV19
CASSIWTYGNTIYF
TGTGCCAGTAGTATCTGGACATATGGAAACACCATATATTTT
>TRBD1|.|TRBJ1-5|TRBV20-1
CSRRGDRGLSRSNQPQHF
TGCAGTCGCCGGGGGGACAGGGGTCTTTCTCGTAGCAATCAGCCCCAGCATTTT
>TRBD2|.|TRBJ2-1|TRBV20-1
CSASQREVEQFF
TGCAGTGCTAGTCAGCGGGAGGTAGAGCAGTTCTTC
>.|.|TRBJ1-3|TRBV30
CAWRGDSGNTIYF
TGTGCCTGGCGAGGGGACTCTGGAAACACCATATATTTT
>TRBD1|few|TRBJ1-6|TRBV7-2
CASRRDRGGQNSPLHF
TGTGCCAGCAGGCGGGACAGGGGGGGCCAGAATTCACCCCTCCACTTT
>.|.|TRBJ2-7|TRBV4-3
CASSPRTAAYEQYF
TGCGCCAGCAGCCCCAGGACAGCCGCCTACGAGCAGTACTTC
>TRBD1|few|TRBJ2-3|TRBV6-5
CASSLRTGGYLADTQYF
TGTGCCAGCAGTTTAAGGACAGGGGGATATTTAGCAGATACGCAGTATTTT
>.|.|TRBJ1-1|TRBV7-2
CASSLTFMNTEAFF
TGTGCCAGCAGCTTAACCTTCATGAACACTGAAGCTTTCTTT
>.|few|TRBJ2-7|TRBV27
CASSLWRGGEQYF
TGTGCCAGCAGTTTATGGAGGGGTGGCGAGCAGTACTTC
>.|few|TRBJ2-1|TRBV10-3
CAISDIGSSYNEQFF
TGTGCCATCAGTGATATCGGGTCATCCTACAATGAGCAGTTCTTC
>TRBD1|many|TRBJ1-1|TRBV20-1
CSLRGQGSTEAFF
TGCAGTCTTAGGGGACAGGGGTCAACTGAAGCTTTCTTT
>.|few|TRBJ2-1|TRBV3-1
CASSQAMGTRYNEQFF
TGTGCCAGCAGCCAAGCTATGGGGACGCGCTACAATGAGCAGTTCTTC
>.|few|TRBJ2-4|TRBV10-2
CASSTTGQAYF
TGCGCCAGCAGTACAACAGGGCAGGCGTACTTC
>.|.|TRBJ1-2|TRBV6-5
CASSYAPPYGYTF
TGTGCCAGCAGTTACGCCCCGCCCTATGGCTACACCTTC
>TRBD1|few|TRBJ1-1|TRBV6-1
CASSAKQGTGTEAFF
TGTGCCAGCAGTGCGAAACAGGGGACGGGCACTGAAGCTTTCTTT
>TRBD1|few|TRBJ1-4|TRBV14
CASSPRGGQGNEKLFF
TGTGCCAGCAGCCCCCGTGGAGGACAGGGGAATGAAAAACTGTTTTTT
>TRBD1|.|TRBJ2-1|TRBV4-3
CASSLGSGQDYNEQFF
TGCGCCAGCAGCCTTGGGTCCGGACAGGACTACAATGAGCAGTTCTTC
>.|few|TRBJ1-2|TRBV29-1
CSVEPRAYYGYTF
TGCAGCGTTGAACCGCGGGCTTACTATGGCTACACCTTC
>.|.|TRBJ2-7|TRBV7-9
CASSISSGGDEQYF
TGTGCCAGCAGCATCTCCTCAGGGGGGGACGAGCAGTACTTC
>TRBD2|.|TRBJ2-7|TRBV29-1
CSVEETSLGGEQYF
TGCAGCGTTGAAGAGACTAGCCTCGGGGGGGAGCAGTACTTC
>TRBD2|few|TRBJ2-1|TRBV25-1
CASSPTLSGGHYNEQFF
TGTGCCAGCAGCCCGACCCTTAGCGGGGGGCACTACAATGAGCAGTTCTTC
>.|many|TRBJ2-2|TRBV5-1
CASRLGGFNTGELFF
TGCGCCAGCAGGCTTGGCGGCTTCAACACCGGGGAGCTGTTTTTT
>.|few|TRBJ2-5|TRBV9
CASSASLQETQYF
TGTGCCAGCAGCGCGTCCTTACAAGAGACCCAGTACTTC
>.|.|TRBJ2-4|TRBV28
CASPPRWGMAKNIQYF
TGTGCCAGCCCCCCAAGGTGGGGCATGGCCAAAAACATTCAGTACTTC
>TRBD2|.|TRBJ2-7|TRBV6-2/TRBV6-3
CASSYHHHSGSAYEQYF
TGTGCCAGCAGTTACCACCACCATAGCGGGAGCGCCTACGAGCAGTACTTC
>.|many|TRBJ2-1|TRBV7-6
CASSLGGRNEQFF
TGTGCCAGCAGCTTAGGGGGGCGGAATGAGCAGTTCTTC
>.|few|TRBJ2-2|TRBV4-3
CASSPSRGRTGELFF
TGCGCCAGCAGCCCATCCCGGGGGAGGACCGGGGAGCTGTTTTTT
>.|.|TRBJ2-2|TRBV6-2/TRBV6-3
CASSSIRGHTTGELFF
TGTGCCAGCAGTTCTATCCGGGGACACACCACCGGGGAGCTGTTTTTT
>TRBD2|few|TRBJ2-2|TRBV6-2/TRBV6-3
CASKLARNTGELFF
TGTGCCAGCAAACTAGCGCGGAACACCGGGGAGCTGTTTTTT
>.|few|TRBJ1-1|TRBV9
CASSVGQDTEAFF
TGTGCCAGCAGCGTAGGACAAGACACTGAAGCTTTCTTT
>.|few|TRBJ2-3|TRBV7-8
CASSSVRAITDTQYF
TGTGCCAGCAGCTCAGTCAGGGCGATCACAGATACGCAGTATTTT
>.|few|TRBJ2-3|TRBV7-8
CASSLREWTDTQYF
TGTGCCAGCAGCTTACGGGAGTGGACAGATACGCAGTATTTT